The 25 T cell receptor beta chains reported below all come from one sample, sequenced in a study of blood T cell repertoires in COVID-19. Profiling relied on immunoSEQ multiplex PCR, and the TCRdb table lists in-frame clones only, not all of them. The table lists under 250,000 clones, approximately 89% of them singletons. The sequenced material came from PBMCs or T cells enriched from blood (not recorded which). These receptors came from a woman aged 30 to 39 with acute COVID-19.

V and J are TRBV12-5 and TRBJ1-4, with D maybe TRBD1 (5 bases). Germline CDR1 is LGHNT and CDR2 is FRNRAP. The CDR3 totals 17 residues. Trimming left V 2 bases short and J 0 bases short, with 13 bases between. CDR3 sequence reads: CASGLPWGAATNEKLFF. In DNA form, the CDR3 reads TGTGCTAGTGGTTTGCCTTGGGGCGCAGCAACTAATGAAAAACTGTTTTTT.

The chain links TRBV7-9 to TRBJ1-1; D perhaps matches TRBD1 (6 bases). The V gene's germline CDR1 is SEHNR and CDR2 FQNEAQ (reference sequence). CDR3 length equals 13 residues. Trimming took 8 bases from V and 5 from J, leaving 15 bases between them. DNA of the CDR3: TGTGCCAGCTCCTCCGGGGGGCGGACTGAAGCTTTCTTT. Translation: CASSSGGRTEAFF.

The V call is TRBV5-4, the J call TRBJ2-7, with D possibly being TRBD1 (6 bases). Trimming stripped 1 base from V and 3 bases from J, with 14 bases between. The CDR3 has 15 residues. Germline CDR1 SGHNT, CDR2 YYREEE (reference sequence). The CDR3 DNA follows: TGTGCCAGCAGCTTGAGTCGACAGGCGATCTACGAGCAGTACTTC. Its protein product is CASSLSRQAIYEQYF.

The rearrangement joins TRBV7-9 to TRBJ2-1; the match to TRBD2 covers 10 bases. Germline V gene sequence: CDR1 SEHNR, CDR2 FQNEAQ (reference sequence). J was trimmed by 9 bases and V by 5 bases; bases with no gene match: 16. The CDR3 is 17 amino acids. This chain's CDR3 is CASSIGWSGGAFLEQFF. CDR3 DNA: TGTGCCAGCAGCATAGGCTGGAGCGGGGGGGCCTTTCTTGAGCAGTTCTTC.

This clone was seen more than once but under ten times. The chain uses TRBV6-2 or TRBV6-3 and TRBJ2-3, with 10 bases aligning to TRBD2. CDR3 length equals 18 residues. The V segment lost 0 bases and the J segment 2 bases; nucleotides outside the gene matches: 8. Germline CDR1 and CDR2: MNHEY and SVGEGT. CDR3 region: CASSYSIGLAEFTDTQYF. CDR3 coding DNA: TGTGCCAGCAGTTACTCTATAGGACTAGCGGAATTCACAGATACGCAGTATTTT.

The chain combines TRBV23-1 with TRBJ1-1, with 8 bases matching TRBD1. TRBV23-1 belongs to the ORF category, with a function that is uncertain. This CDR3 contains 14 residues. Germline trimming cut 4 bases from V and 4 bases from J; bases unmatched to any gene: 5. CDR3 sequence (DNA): TGCGCCAGCAGTCCCCCAGGGGGCGGCACTGAAGCTTTCTTT. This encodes CASSPPGGGTEAFF.

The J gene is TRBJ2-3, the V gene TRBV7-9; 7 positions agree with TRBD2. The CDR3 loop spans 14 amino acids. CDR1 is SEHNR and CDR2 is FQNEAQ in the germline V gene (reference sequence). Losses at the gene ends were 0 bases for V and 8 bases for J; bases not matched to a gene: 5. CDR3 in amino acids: CASSLASSGVTQYF. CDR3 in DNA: TGTGCCAGCAGCTTAGCATCTAGCGGCGTTACGCAGTATTTT.

CDR3 nucleotide sequence: TGTGCCAGCAGCACCGGGGGGGAAGAGACCCAGTACTTC. Translation gives CASSTGGEETQYF. This chain connects TRBV13 to TRBJ2-5, with 8 nucleotides matching TRBD2. Germline CDR1 is PRHDT and CDR2 is FYEKMQ (reference sequence). V was pared by 5 bases and J by 3 bases, with 2 bases of the junction left unmatched. This CDR3 is 13 amino acids long.

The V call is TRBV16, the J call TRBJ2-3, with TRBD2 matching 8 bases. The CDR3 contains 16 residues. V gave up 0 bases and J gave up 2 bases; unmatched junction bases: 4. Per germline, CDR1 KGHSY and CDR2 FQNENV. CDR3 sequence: CASSQSRAGVTDTQYF. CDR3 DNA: TGTGCCAGCAGCCAATCGAGAGCGGGGGTCACAGATACGCAGTATTTT.

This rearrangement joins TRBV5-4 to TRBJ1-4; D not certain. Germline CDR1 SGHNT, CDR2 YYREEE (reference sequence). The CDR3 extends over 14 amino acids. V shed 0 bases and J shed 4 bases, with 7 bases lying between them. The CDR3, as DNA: TGTGCCAGCAGCTTGGAGCCGAGTAATGAAAAACTGTTTTTT. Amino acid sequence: CASSLEPSNEKLFF.

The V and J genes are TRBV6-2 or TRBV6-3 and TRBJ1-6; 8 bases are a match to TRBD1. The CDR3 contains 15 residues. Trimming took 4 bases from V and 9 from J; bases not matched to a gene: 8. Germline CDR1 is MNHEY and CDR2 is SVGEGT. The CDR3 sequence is CASSLRTGKGSPLHF. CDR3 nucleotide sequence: TGTGCCAGCAGTTTGCGGACAGGGAAAGGTTCACCCCTCCACTTT.

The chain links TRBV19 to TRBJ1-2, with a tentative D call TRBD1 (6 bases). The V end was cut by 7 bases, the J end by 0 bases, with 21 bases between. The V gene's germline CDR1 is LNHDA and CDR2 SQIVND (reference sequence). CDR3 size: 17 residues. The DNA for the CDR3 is TGTGCCAGTACACCCACAGGGCGGCGAACCTCTAACTATGGCTACACCTTC. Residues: CASTPTGRRTSNYGYTF. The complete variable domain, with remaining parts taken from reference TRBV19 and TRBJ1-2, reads DGGITQSPKYLFRKEGQNVTLSCEQNLNHDAMYWYRQDPGQGLRLIYYSQIVNDFQKGDIAEGYSVSREKKESFPLTVTSAQKNPTAFYLCASTPTGRRTSNYGYTFGSGTRLTVV.

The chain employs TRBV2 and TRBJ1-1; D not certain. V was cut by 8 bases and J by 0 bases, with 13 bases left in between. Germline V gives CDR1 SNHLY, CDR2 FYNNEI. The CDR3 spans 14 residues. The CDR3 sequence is CASAPRSLNTEAFF. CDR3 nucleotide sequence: TGTGCCAGCGCCCCCCGGAGTTTGAACACTGAAGCTTTCTTT.

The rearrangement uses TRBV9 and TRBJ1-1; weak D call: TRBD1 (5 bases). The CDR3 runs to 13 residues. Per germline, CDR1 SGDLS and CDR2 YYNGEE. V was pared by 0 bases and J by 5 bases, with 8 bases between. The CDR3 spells CASSVAGATEAFF. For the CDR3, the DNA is TGTGCCAGCAGCGTAGCTGGGGCGACTGAAGCTTTCTTT.

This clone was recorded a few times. CDR3 nucleotides: TGTGCCAGCAGCGTAGGAGGCAGGGCTGAAGCTTTCTTT. This codes for CASSVGGRAEAFF. This chain joins TRBV9 and TRBJ1-1; D perhaps matches TRBD1 (5 bases). Germline CDR1 and CDR2: SGDLS and YYNGEE. The length of the CDR3 is 13 residues. Trimming stripped 0 bases from V and 6 bases from J, with 9 bases between.

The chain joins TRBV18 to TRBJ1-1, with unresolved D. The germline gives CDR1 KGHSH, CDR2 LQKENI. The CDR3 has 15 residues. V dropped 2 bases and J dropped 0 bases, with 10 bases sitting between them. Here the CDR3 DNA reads TGTGCCAGCTCACCATCGGGAGGGTTGAACACTGAAGCTTTCTTT. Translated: CASSPSGGLNTEAFF.

The CDR3 is CASSLGQLNTEAFF. Written as DNA, the CDR3 is TGTGCCAGCAGCTTAGGACAGTTGAACACTGAAGCTTTCTTT. This chain uses TRBV7-2 with TRBJ1-1; TRBD1 might be the D (5 bases). CDR1 SGHTA and CDR2 FQGNSA come from the germline V gene. Trimming left V 1 base short and J 0 bases short, with 6 bases between. CDR3 length: 14 amino acids.

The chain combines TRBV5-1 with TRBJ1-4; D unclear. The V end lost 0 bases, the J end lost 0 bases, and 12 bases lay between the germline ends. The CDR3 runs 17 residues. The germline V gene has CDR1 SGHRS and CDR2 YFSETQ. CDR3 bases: TGCGCCAGCAGCTTGGAAGGCAGACTGTCAACTAATGAAAAACTGTTTTTT. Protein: CASSLEGRLSTNEKLFF.

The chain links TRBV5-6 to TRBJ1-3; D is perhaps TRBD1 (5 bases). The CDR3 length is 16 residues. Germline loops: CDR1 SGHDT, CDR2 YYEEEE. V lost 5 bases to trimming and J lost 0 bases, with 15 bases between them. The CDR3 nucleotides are TGTGCCAGCAGTCCCCGGGACTTTAACTCTGGAAACACCATATATTTT. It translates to CASSPRDFNSGNTIYF.

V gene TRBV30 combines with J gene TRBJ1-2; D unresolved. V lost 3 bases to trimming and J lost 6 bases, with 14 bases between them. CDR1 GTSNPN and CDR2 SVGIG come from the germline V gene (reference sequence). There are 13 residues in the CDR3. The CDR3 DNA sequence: TGTGCCTGGAGCCTGGACTACGAAAATGGCTACACCTTC. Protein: CAWSLDYENGYTF.

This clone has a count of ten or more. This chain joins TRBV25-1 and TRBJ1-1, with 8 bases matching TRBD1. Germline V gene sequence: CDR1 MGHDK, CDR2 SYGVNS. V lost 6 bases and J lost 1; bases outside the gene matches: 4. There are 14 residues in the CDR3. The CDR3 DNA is TGTGCCAGCAGGTCCGGGACAGGGAACACTGAAGCTTTCTTT. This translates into CASRSGTGNTEAFF. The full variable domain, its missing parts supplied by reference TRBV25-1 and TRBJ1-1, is EADIYQTPRYLVIGTGKKITLECSQTMGHDKMYWYQQDPGMELHLIHYSYGVNSTEKGDLSSESTVSRIRTEHFPLTLESARPSHTSQYLCASRSGTGNTEAFFGQGTRLTVV.

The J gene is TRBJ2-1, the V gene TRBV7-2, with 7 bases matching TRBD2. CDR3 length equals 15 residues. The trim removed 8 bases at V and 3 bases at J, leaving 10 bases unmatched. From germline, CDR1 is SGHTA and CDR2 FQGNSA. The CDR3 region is CASGRLTSRYNEQFF. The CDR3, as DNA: TGTGCCAGCGGCCGCCTGACTAGCCGCTACAATGAGCAGTTCTTC. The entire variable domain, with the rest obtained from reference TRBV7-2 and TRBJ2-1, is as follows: GAGVSQSPSNKVTEKGKDVELRCDPISGHTALYWYRQSLGQGLEFLIYFQGNSAPDKSGLPSDRFSAERTGGSVSTLTIQRTQQEDSAVYLCASGRLTSRYNEQFFGPGTRLTVL.

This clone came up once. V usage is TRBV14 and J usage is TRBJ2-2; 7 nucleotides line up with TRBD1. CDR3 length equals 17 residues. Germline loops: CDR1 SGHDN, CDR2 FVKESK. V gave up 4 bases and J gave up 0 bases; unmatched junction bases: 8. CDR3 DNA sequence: TGTGCCAGCAGCCGGACAGGAACACACACGAACACCGGGGAGCTGTTTTTT. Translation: CASSRTGTHTNTGELFF.

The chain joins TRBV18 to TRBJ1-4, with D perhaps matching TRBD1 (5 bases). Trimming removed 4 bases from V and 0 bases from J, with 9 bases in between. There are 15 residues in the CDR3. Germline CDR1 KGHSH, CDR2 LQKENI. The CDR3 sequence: CASSLSGTTNEKLFF. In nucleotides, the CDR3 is TGTGCCAGCTCACTTTCAGGGACAACTAATGAAAAACTGTTTTTT.

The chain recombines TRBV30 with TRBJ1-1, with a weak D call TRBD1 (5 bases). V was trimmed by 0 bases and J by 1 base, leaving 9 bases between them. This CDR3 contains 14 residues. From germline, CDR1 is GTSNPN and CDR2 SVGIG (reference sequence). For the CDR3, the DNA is TGTGCCTGGAGTGTGGGGGGTGGGAACACTGAAGCTTTCTTT. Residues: CAWSVGGGNTEAFF.